This TCR beta chain was sequenced for a study of response to subunit inactivated influenza vaccine. Study-wide results and limits: A suggestion made by the authors is that each seasonal influenza vaccination recruits few new T cells.

The V end was cut by 10 bases, the J end by 4 bases, with 17 bases between. CDR1 and CDR2 from the germline V gene are MDHEN and SYDVKM. The CDR3 is 14 amino acids. Concerning this clonotype: Its antigen is not known.

One entry per CDR3 protein results from TCRdb running MiXCR on the RT-PCR reads. The table has around 650,000 distinct CDR3 sequences, 15% to 19% seen once. The chain uses TRBV28 and TRBJ2-1; D is unclear. Sequenced material: PBMCs from blood, taken approximately 13 days after vaccination. The receptor's source is a man aged 45-65 years who received an inactivated influenza vaccine. CDR3 residues: CATQRSEGYNEQFF. DNA of the CDR3: TGTGCCACCCAGAGGAGCGAAGGGTACAATGAGCAGTTCTTC.